The clone carrying this T cell receptor (beta chain) was counted once. This sample was included in a study of blood T cell repertoires in COVID-19. Study in general: Acute-phase and convalescent COVID-19 samples originated in the United States, Italy and Spain. PBMCs, B-cell-depleted T cells, or T cells were the source of the cDNA or gDNA that made up the material.

Generated by immunoSEQ multiplex PCR, the TCRdb table keeps only in-frame clones and is missing some. The data hold 160,000 or so clones, with about four fifths observed a single time. Sequenced input: peripheral blood. The TCR sequence derives from a woman between 55 and 75 years old with COVID-19, enrolled during active disease.

The CDR3 sequence: CASKFALLDSPLHF. CDR3 DNA: TGTGCCAGCAAGTTTGCGTTATTGGATTCACCCCTCCACTTT. V is TRBV2 and J is TRBJ1-6, with unresolved D. Germline CDR1 and CDR2: SNHLY and FYNNEI. The CDR3 runs 14 residues. Trimming removed 7 bases from V and 8 bases from J, with 15 bases in between.